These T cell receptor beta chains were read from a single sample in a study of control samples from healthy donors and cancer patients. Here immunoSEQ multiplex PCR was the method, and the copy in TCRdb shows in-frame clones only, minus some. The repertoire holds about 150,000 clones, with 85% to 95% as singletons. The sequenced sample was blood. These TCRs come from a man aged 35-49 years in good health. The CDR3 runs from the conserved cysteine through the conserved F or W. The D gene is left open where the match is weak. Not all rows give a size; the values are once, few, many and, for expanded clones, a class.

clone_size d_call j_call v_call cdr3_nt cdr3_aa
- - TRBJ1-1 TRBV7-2 TGTGCCAGCTCAGAGGGTATGAACACTGAAGCTTTCTTT CASSEGMNTEAFF
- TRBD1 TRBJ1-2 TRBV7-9 TGTGCCAGCAGCTTACAGGGGGATGGCTACACCTTC CASSLQGDGYTF
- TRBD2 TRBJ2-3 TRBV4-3 TGCGCCAGCAGCCAAGGGGGACTTAGCGGGATCACAGATACGCAGTATTTT CASSQGGLSGITDTQYF
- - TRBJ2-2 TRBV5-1 TGCGCCAGCAGCTTGGCGGCAGGGTACACCGGGGAGCTGTTTTTT CASSLAAGYTGELFF
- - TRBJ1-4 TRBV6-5 TGTGCCAGCAGTCCACAAGGGACGGTGCGCGAAAAACTGTTTTTT CASSPQGTVREKLFF
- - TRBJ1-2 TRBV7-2 TGTGCCAGCAGCTTATCGTCCGTGGCAGATAACTATGGCTACACCTTC CASSLSSVADNYGYTF
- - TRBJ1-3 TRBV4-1 TGCGCCAGCAGCCAAGATCCGGGGACAGGAAACACCATATATTTT CASSQDPGTGNTIYF
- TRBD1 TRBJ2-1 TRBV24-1 TGTGCCACCAGTGATTTGGGGACAGCTAAAGGGAATGAGCAGTTCTTC CATSDLGTAKGNEQFF
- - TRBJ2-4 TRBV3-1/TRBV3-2 TGTGCCAGCAGCCAAAATACTGGGGGCAGTAGCAAAAACATTCAGTACTTC CASSQNTGGSSKNIQYF
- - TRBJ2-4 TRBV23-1 TGCGCCAGCAGTCAATCGGGACTGGCGAACATTCAGTACTTC CASSQSGLANIQYF
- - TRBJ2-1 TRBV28 TGTGCCAGCAGTTTAAGGTACAATGAGCAGTTCTTC CASSLRYNEQFF
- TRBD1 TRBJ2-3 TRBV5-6 TGTGCCAGCAGCTTATTTGGGACAGGACGCACAGATACGCAGTATTTT CASSLFGTGRTDTQYF
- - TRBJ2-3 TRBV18 TGTGCCAGCTCACGCCGGAACACAGATACGCAGTATTTT CASSRRNTDTQYF
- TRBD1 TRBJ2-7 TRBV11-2 TGTGCCAGCAGCCCAGCCCCTGGGACAGGGCAAGAGCAGTACTTC CASSPAPGTGQEQYF
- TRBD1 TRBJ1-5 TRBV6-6 TGTGCCAGCAGTTACGCGGGACAGCGAGCCGAGCATTTT CASSYAGQRAEHF
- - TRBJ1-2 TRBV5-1 TGCGCCAGCAGCTTGGAACGGAGGCTTGATTATGGCTACACCTTC CASSLERRLDYGYTF
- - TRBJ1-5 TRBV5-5 TGTGCCAGCAGCTTGTATTACGGTCAGCCCCAGCATTTT CASSLYYGQPQHF
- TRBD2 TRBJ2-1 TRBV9 TGTGCCAGCAGCGTGGCTAGCGGTACCTACAATGAGCAGTTCTTC CASSVASGTYNEQFF
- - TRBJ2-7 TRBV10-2 TGCGCCAGCAGTGACCAGACGGGTTGGTCCGAGCAGTACTTC CASSDQTGWSEQYF
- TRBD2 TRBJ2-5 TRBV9 TGTGCCAGCAGCGGTGGCGGGGGGGCCCAAGAGACCCAGTACTTC CASSGGGGAQETQYF
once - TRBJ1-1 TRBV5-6 TGTGCCAGCAGGTTCTTCGTCCAGAGGACTGAAGCTTTCTTT CASRFFVQRTEAFF
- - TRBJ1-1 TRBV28 TGTGCCAGCAGTTTATGGGACACTGAAGCTTTCTTT CASSLWDTEAFF
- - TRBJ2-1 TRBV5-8 TGTGCCAGCAGGGGTTCGAATCGGGGTCGGAATGAGCAGTTCTTC CASRGSNRGRNEQFF
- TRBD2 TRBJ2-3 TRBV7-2 TGTGCCAGCACCTCTCCCTGGCTAGCGGGGGGGACAGATACGCAGTATTTT CASTSPWLAGGTDTQYF
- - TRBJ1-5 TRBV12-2 TGTGCAAGTCGCTTCCCCGGGGGAAAGGGGAGCAATCAGCCCCAGCATTTT CASRFPGGKGSNQPQHF
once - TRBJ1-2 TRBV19 TGTGCCAGTAGTATGCAGAAAACTAACTATGGCTACACCTTC CASSMQKTNYGYTF
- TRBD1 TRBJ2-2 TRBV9 TGTGCCAGCAGCCTCAGGCGGACAGGGGGCACCGGGGAGCTGTTTTTT CASSLRRTGGTGELFF
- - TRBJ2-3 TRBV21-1 TGTGCCAGCAGCAAAGAGCGTTCCGGGGGTACAGATACGCAGTATTTT CASSKERSGGTDTQYF
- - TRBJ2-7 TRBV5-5 TGTGCCAGCAGCTTGGGACGCAGCGGGCTCGCGTACGAGCAGTACTTC CASSLGRSGLAYEQYF
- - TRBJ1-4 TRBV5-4 TGTGCCAGCAGCTTGTTAGGACAGGAAAAACTGTTTTTT CASSLLGQEKLFF
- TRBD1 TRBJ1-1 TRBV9 TGTGCCAGCAGCTCCCGGGACAGGGAGGTCAGTGAAGCTTTCTTT CASSSRDREVSEAFF
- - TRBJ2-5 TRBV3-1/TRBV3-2 TGTGCCAGCAGCCCAAGAAGGAGGGGGCAGGCCCGAGAGACCCAGTACTTC CASSPRRRGQARETQYF
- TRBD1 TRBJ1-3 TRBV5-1 TGCGCCAGCAGCCCCAGGGGGGCGGATGGAAACACCATATATTTT CASSPRGADGNTIYF
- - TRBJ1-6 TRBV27 TGTGCCAGCAGTTCGGGGGGATTACCTTCACCCCTCCACTTT CASSSGGLPSPLHF
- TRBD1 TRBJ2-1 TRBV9 TGTGCCAGCAGCCCTCGGGACAGGGACTCCTACAATGAGCAGTTCTTC CASSPRDRDSYNEQFF
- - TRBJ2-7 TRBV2 TGTGCCAGCAGTGCAATGATCGGGCGGGATCCCGAGCAGTACTTC CASSAMIGRDPEQYF
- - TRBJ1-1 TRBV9 TGTGCCAGCAGCGTAGAGGGTCGGGACACTGAAGCTTTCTTT CASSVEGRDTEAFF
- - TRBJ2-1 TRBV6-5 TGTGCCAGCAGCTACTCGAGGGCGCATGAGCAGTTCTTC CASSYSRAHEQFF
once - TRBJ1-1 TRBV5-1 TGCGCCAGCAGCTGGGGAGGAAACATGAACACTGAAGCTTTCTTT CASSWGGNMNTEAFF
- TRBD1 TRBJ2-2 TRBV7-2 TGTGCCAGCAGACACCGGGACAGGGAGGTCGTAGAGCCCGGGGAGCTGTTTTTT CASRHRDREVVEPGELFF
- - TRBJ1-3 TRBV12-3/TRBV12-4 TGTGCCAGCAAAGACAGTGGTGGAAACACCATATATTTT CASKDSGGNTIYF
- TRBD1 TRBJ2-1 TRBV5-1 TGCGCCAGCAGCTTGACAGGGGGCGGGAATGAGCAGTTCTTC CASSLTGGGNEQFF
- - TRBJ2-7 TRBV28 TGTGCCAGCAGGGGACATCCCCTCACCTACGAGCAGTACTTC CASRGHPLTYEQYF
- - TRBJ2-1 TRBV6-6 TGTGCCAGCAGTTACTCGCGGACAAGTTACAATGAGCAGTTCTTC CASSYSRTSYNEQFF
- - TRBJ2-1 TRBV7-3 TGTGCCAGCAGCTTACTCGGGAGCTCCTACAATGAGCAGTTCTTC CASSLLGSSYNEQFF
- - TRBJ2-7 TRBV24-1 TGTGCCACCAGTGAATCTTGGAGCTCCTACGAGCAGTACTTC CATSESWSSYEQYF
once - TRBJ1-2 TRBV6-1 TGTGCCAGCAGTGAAACCCAGAACTATGGCTACACCTTC CASSETQNYGYTF
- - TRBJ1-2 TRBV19 TGTGCCAGTAGGGGCCCGACCTCCAACCTTGGCTACACCTTC CASRGPTSNLGYTF
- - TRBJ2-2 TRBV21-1 TGTGCCAGCAGTGCATGCTCGAGAGCGAACACCGGGGAGCTGTTTTTT CASSACSRANTGELFF